The subject of this entry is one TCR beta chain. The antigen is unknown. These data come from a study of Ad26.COV2.S vaccination and SARS-CoV-2 variants. Across the whole study: Trial arm assignment for the donor was COV1001 Ad26.COV2.S. Participants got Ad26.COV2.S intramuscularly, once or twice 56 days apart. Findings and caveats of the study: Vaccine recipients had higher spike-specific TCR breadth than placebo recipients.

Measured with immunoSEQ multiplex PCR; TCRdb has only the in-frame clones, and not every one. The sample has 450,000 to 550,000 clones; approximately 89% are singletons. Treatment described: 15 to 20 received Ad26.COV2.S at low or high dose, single or two shots; roughly five received placebo; per-sample allocation not given. On day 63 after the first injection, vaccine and placebo recipients gave samples. The sample came from a Boston adult aged 18-55 years. The V gene's germline CDR1 is KGHSH and CDR2 LQKENI. The length of the CDR3 is 13 residues. The V end was cut by 3 bases, the J end by 2 bases, with 6 bases between.

The material sequenced was peripheral blood, taken in a trial of Ad26.COV2.S vaccine versus placebo. The TCR originated in a person between 18 and 65 years old who received the Ad26.COV2.S COVID-19 vaccine or a placebo. This rearrangement joins TRBV18 to TRBJ2-3; D is unclear. CDR3 sequence reads: CASSPVPTDTQYF. The CDR3 DNA sequence: TGTGCCAGCTCACCGGTCCCCACAGATACGCAGTATTTT.